Following are 3 T cell receptor beta chains from one sample sequenced in a study of T-cell memory formation after mild COVID-19. TCRdb analysed the 5' RACE reads with MiXCR anew, one entry per CDR3 protein. The sample lists about 310,000 distinct CDR3 sequences; 15% were seen once. Material for sequencing was PBMCs or a T cell subset sorted from them (not recorded which). These receptors originate from a man between 18 and 29 years old who had mild COVID-19 (a few samples of this study predate the infection). Cell type and time point are not known.

The chain links TRBV20-1 to TRBJ1-5; possible D gene TRBD1, 5 bases. The V end was cut by 5 bases, the J end by 2 bases, with 13 bases between. CDR1 and CDR2 from the germline V gene are DFQATT and SNEGSKA (reference sequence). The CDR3 sequence is 14 residues long. CDR3 sequence reads: CSALLGGGNQPQHF. The DNA of the CDR3 is TGCAGTGCTCTCCTCGGGGGAGGCAATCAGCCCCAGCATTTT.

This rearrangement joins TRBV9 to TRBJ1-1; 10 bases fit TRBD1. This CDR3 is 16 amino acids long. CDR1 is SGDLS, CDR2 YYNGEE, per germline. Losses at the gene ends were 3 bases for V and 4 bases for J; bases not matched to a gene: 9. The CDR3 loop is CASSAGTGDWGTEAFF. The CDR3 nucleotides read TGTGCCAGCAGCGCCGGGACAGGGGATTGGGGCACTGAAGCTTTCTTT.

The gene calls are TRBV12-3 or TRBV12-4 and TRBJ1-3; D not certain. This CDR3 spans 11 amino acids. Between the trimmed V and J ends, which lost 6 bases and 9 bases, there was a span of 9 bases. For the CDR3, the DNA is TGTGCCAGCAGCCCAGGACTCACCATATATTTT. It translates to CASSPGLTIYF.